Shown below are 15 T cell receptor beta chains from a single sample sequenced in a study of PD-1 blockade in classical Hodgkin lymphoma. Here immunoSEQ multiplex PCR was the method, and the copy in TCRdb shows in-frame clones only, minus some. The sample yields about 94,000 clones, roughly 89% seen once. Every patient was affected by relapse after autologous stem cell transplantation, while exposure to brentuximab vedotin was not uniform. The material sequenced was peripheral blood mononuclear cells (PBMCs), taken before the second cycle of nivolumab. These receptors came from a human donor with classical Hodgkin lymphoma.

The chain links TRBV7-9 to TRBJ2-5; D may match TRBD1 or TRBD2 (6 bases each). CDR3 length equals 14 residues. Germline CDR1 SEHNR, CDR2 FQNEAQ (reference sequence). The V end was cut by 0 bases, the J end by 5 bases, with 10 bases between. DNA of the CDR3: TGTGCCAGCAGCTTAGCCGGGGGCGCGGAGACCCAGTACTTC. Amino acids: CASSLAGGAETQYF.

J is TRBJ2-7 and V is TRBV27, with D maybe TRBD1 (5 bases). The germline V and J ends were trimmed by 8 bases and 4 bases, with 6 bases remaining between them. The CDR3 loop spans 10 amino acids. Germline assignment: CDR1 MNHEY and CDR2 SMNVEV (reference sequence). CDR3 nucleotides: TGTGCCAGCGGGGCATACGAGCAGTACTTC. The encoded protein is CASGAYEQYF.

The V gene is TRBV5-1, the J gene TRBJ2-1; 7 bases map to TRBD1. Germline loops: CDR1 SGHRS, CDR2 YFSETQ. The CDR3 loop spans 14 amino acids. The junction had 2 bases not matched to a gene; V was cut back by 0 bases and J by 5 bases. The CDR3 region is CASSLVGQHNEQFF. CDR3 DNA sequence: TGCGCCAGCAGCTTGGTGGGACAGCACAATGAGCAGTTCTTC.

CDR3 bases: TGTGCCAGCAGTCTCGGAGGGGGGACAGGATCAGGCTACACCTTC. It yields the protein CASSLGGGTGSGYTF. The chain uses TRBV6-1 and TRBJ1-2, with 8 nucleotides matching TRBD1. V shed 5 bases and J 8 bases; nucleotides not matched to a gene: 13. CDR3 length: 15 amino acids. Germline V gene lookup returns CDR1 MNHNS and CDR2 SASEGT.

The table lists this clone with a count of one. The chain recombines TRBV9 with TRBJ2-1; no clear D gene. The V and J ends lost 0 bases and 4 bases respectively, with 5 bases between them. CDR3 size: 13 residues. Looked up from germline, CDR1 is SGDLS and CDR2 is YYNGEE. The CDR3 sequence is CASSVDRYNEQFF. The DNA for the CDR3 is TGTGCCAGCAGCGTAGACCGGTACAATGAGCAGTTCTTC.

This clone came up a few times. The chain links TRBV30 to TRBJ2-5; tentative D call: TRBD1 (6 bases). Trimming took off 2 bases at V and 2 bases at J, with 21 bases between the two ends. Germline loops: CDR1 GTSNPN, CDR2 SVGIG (reference sequence). The CDR3 spans 17 residues. CDR3 DNA sequence: TGTGCCTGGAGTTCCGACAGGCTAGAAGTTGGACAAGAGACCCAGTACTTC. Its protein is CAWSSDRLEVGQETQYF. Full variable domain (rest looked up from reference TRBV30 and TRBJ2-5): SQTIHQWPATLVQPVGSPLSLECTVEGTSNPNLYWYRQAAGRGLQLLFYSVGIGQISSEVPQNLSASRPQDRQFILSSKKLLLSDSGFYLCAWSSDRLEVGQETQYFGPGTRLLVL.

The V call is TRBV4-1, the J call TRBJ2-3; 8 positions match TRBD2. V was pared by 0 bases and J by 14 bases, with 10 bases of the junction left unmatched. Germline-derived CDR1 and CDR2 are MGHRA and YSYEKL. The CDR3 loop spans 14 amino acids. The CDR3 region is CASSQESGSGIWYF. For the CDR3, the DNA is TGCGCCAGCAGCCAAGAGTCGGGTAGCGGGATCTGGTATTTT.

This chain uses TRBV7-2 with TRBJ2-1; D unresolved. CDR1 SGHTA and CDR2 FQGNSA come from the germline V gene. There are 14 residues in the CDR3. The V and J ends lost 5 bases and 0 bases respectively, with 8 bases between them. DNA for the CDR3: TGTGCCAGCAGCCACTCAGGCTCCTACAATGAGCAGTTCTTC. Its protein product is CASSHSGSYNEQFF.

V is TRBV5-1 and J is TRBJ2-2, with a weak D call TRBD1 (6 bases). The CDR3 totals 16 residues. V lost 0 bases, J lost 4 bases, and 13 bases lay in between. The germline gives CDR1 SGHRS, CDR2 YFSETQ. The CDR3 sequence: CASSLVESGVTGELFF. CDR3 nucleotides: TGCGCCAGCAGCTTGGTGGAGTCAGGGGTCACCGGGGAGCTGTTTTTT.

The rearrangement uses TRBV12-5 and TRBJ2-7; 10 positions match TRBD2. CDR1 and CDR2 (germline): LGHNT, FRNRAP. J was trimmed by 3 bases and V by 1 base; bases with no gene match: 3. The CDR3 totals 15 residues. The CDR3 loop is CASGLGLAGDYEQYF. The CDR3 coding sequence is TGTGCTAGTGGTTTGGGGCTAGCGGGAGACTACGAGCAGTACTTC.

V and J are TRBV18 and TRBJ2-5; possible D gene TRBD2, 5 bases. This CDR3 region has 12 residues. V lost 1 base to trimming and J lost 5 bases, with 5 bases between them. The germline V gene encodes CDR1 KGHSH and CDR2 LQKENI. CDR3 loop: CASSPRRETQYF. DNA for the CDR3: TGTGCCAGCTCACCACGGAGGGAGACCCAGTACTTC.

V usage is TRBV29-1 and J usage is TRBJ2-1; 10 nucleotides line up with TRBD2. The length of the CDR3 is 16 residues. Germline-derived CDR1 and CDR2 are SQVTM and ANQGSEA. With V trimmed by 6 bases and J by 2 bases, 10 bases remained unmatched. Here the CDR3 reads CSVDGLAENPYNEQFF. CDR3 DNA: TGCAGCGTCGACGGACTAGCGGAGAATCCCTACAATGAGCAGTTCTTC.

This clone came up a few times. The rearrangement uses TRBV19 and TRBJ1-2; possibly TRBD1 for D (5 bases). Germline CDR1 reads LNHDA; CDR2 reads SQIVND (reference sequence). The CDR3 totals 11 residues. V lost 5 bases, J lost 4 bases, and 5 bases lay in between. The CDR3 DNA sequence: TGTGCCAGTAGTGACAGCTATGGCTACACCTTC. Amino acids: CASSDSYGYTF.

The table lists this clone with a few counts. This chain links TRBV27 with TRBJ1-6; unclear D gene. Trimming took off 6 bases at V and 6 bases at J, with 12 bases between the two ends. CDR3 size: 14 residues. Germline V gene data show CDR1 as MNHEY and CDR2 as SMNVEV (reference sequence). CDR3 in amino acids: CASSQGWSNSPLHF. CDR3 coding DNA: TGTGCCAGCAGCCAAGGGTGGAGTAATTCACCCCTCCACTTT.

The genes are TRBV28 and TRBJ1-2; D is possibly TRBD1 (5 bases). The CDR3 covers 14 residues. The V gene's germline CDR1 is MDHEN and CDR2 SYDVKM. The V end lost 6 bases, the J end lost 4 bases, and 15 bases lay between the germline ends. CDR3 sequence (DNA): TGTGCCAGCAGCCCAGCTGGGGGGATCTATGGCTACACCTTC. It is translated as CASSPAGGIYGYTF.